Presented here are 30 T cell receptor beta chains from one specimen sequenced in a study of blood T cell repertoires in COVID-19. Produced via immunoSEQ multiplex PCR; TCRdb's table is partial and in-frame only. Among some 220,000 clones listed, approximately 92% were seen once. The sequenced material came from PBMCs or T cells enriched from blood (not recorded which). The receptors were sampled from a woman aged 18-35 years in a cohort exposed to, infected with or recovered from COVID-19 (not recorded which).

The chain links TRBV7-9 to TRBJ2-4; TRBD1 might be the D (5 bases). V was pared by 5 bases and J by 0 bases, with 17 bases between. This CDR3 is built from 17 residues. In germline, CDR1 is SEHNR, CDR2 FQNEAQ (reference sequence). In DNA form, the CDR3 reads TGTGCCAGCAGCAGCTCCCAGGGTTTCCTAGCCAAAAACATTCAGTACTTC. Encoded protein: CASSSSQGFLAKNIQYF.

This clone was detected a few times. The chain joins TRBV19 to TRBJ1-1; D may be TRBD1 (6 bases). V was clipped by 5 bases and J by 4 bases, with 17 bases between them. The CDR3 loop spans 15 amino acids. Germline V gives CDR1 LNHDA, CDR2 SQIVND (reference sequence). DNA of the CDR3: TGTGCCAGTAGTCCGAGTGGGGGGGCGATCACTGAAGCTTTCTTT. Translated, it gives CASSPSGGAITEAFF.

The chain combines TRBV4-1 with TRBJ1-1; D not resolved. The CDR3 consists of 13 residues. The ends were cut back, 3 bases at V and 2 bases at J, with 7 bases in the middle. The germline CDR1 and CDR2 sequences are MGHRA and YSYEKL. This CDR3 reads CASSQGVNTEAFF. The CDR3 DNA follows: TGCGCCAGCAGCCAGGGAGTTAACACTGAAGCTTTCTTT.

V usage is TRBV2 and J usage is TRBJ1-5; the match to TRBD1 covers 8 bases. This CDR3 contains 14 residues. Germline V CDR1 and CDR2: SNHLY, FYNNEI. V shed 6 bases, J shed 5 bases, and the junction held 6 bases outside the gene matches. The CDR3 protein is CASRRDRRYQPQHF. CDR3 nucleotide sequence: TGTGCCAGCAGGAGGGACAGGAGATATCAGCCCCAGCATTTT. The variable domain in full, with the rest retrieved from reference TRBV2 and TRBJ1-5, is EPEVTQTPSHQVTQMGQEVILRCVPISNHLYFYWYRQILGQKVEFLVSFYNNEISEKSEIFDDQFSVERPDGSNFTLKIRSTKLEDSAMYFCASRRDRRYQPQHFGDGTRLSIL.

In the case of this clone: The same CDR3 is also encoded by other DNA sequences in this sample. The rearrangement uses TRBV2 and TRBJ1-2, with a tentative D call TRBD1 (6 bases). This CDR3 has 12 residues. V lost 7 bases to trimming and J lost 4 bases, with 10 bases between them. The germline CDR1 and CDR2 sequences are SNHLY and FYNNEI. CDR3 nucleotides: TGTGCCAGCACCTTGGACAGCTATGGCTACACCTTC. Protein product: CASTLDSYGYTF.

The rearrangement uses TRBV19 and TRBJ1-2; tentative D call: TRBD1 (6 bases). CDR3 size: 16 residues. V was pared by 4 bases and J by 4 bases, with 19 bases between. Germline V gene lookup returns CDR1 LNHDA and CDR2 SQIVND (reference sequence). The CDR3 bases are TGTGCCAGTAGTACTAAACAGATCACAGGGCTCTATGGCTACACCTTC. This sequence encodes CASSTKQITGLYGYTF.

The CDR3 bases are TGTGCCAGTAGTAGGACAGTTAACACTGAAGCTTTCTTT. This encodes CASSRTVNTEAFF. V is TRBV19 and J is TRBJ1-1, with D perhaps TRBD1 (6 bases). CDR3 length: 13 residues. Germline loops: CDR1 LNHDA, CDR2 SQIVND (reference sequence). V was cut by 4 bases and J by 2 bases, with 8 bases left in between.

V is TRBV14 and J is TRBJ1-5; D is ambiguous. The CDR3 covers 17 residues. The V gene's germline CDR1 is SGHDN and CDR2 FVKESK. V lost 0 bases and J lost 0, with 12 bases in between. The CDR3 region is CASSQEAETNSNQPQHF. For the CDR3, the DNA is TGTGCCAGCAGCCAAGAGGCAGAAACAAATAGCAATCAGCCCCAGCATTTT.

This clone was detected a few times. This chain links TRBV6-5 with TRBJ1-2; D possibly corresponds to TRBD1 (6 bases). Per germline, CDR1 MNHEY and CDR2 SVGAGI. The CDR3 has 12 amino acids. Trimming took off 8 bases at V and 5 bases at J, with 12 bases between the two ends. The CDR3 region has the DNA TGTGCCAGCTCCCGGGACATATATGGCTACACCTTC. It specifies CASSRDIYGYTF.

The chain uses TRBV5-5 and TRBJ1-6; no clear D gene. V lost 4 bases, J lost 3 bases, and 11 bases lay in between. CDR1 is SGHKS and CDR2 is YYEKEE in the germline V gene (reference sequence). CDR3 size: 15 residues. The CDR3, as DNA: TGTGCCAGCAGCCCGCCTCCCTACTATAATTCACCCCTCCACTTT. Its translation: CASSPPPYYNSPLHF.

This clone was recorded a few times. The chain uses TRBV3-1 (or the pseudogene TRBV3-2) and TRBJ2-1; TRBD1 matches at 8 bases. The CDR3 consists of 14 residues. Germline CDR1 and CDR2: LGHDT and YNNKEL (reference sequence). V dropped 5 bases and J dropped 6; count of bases not matched to a gene: 6. CDR3 nucleotides: TGTGCCAGCAGCGGCCCGGACAGGGTCAATGAGCAGTTCTTC. Its translation is CASSGPDRVNEQFF.

The chain has TRBV19 and TRBJ2-1, with TRBD2 as a possible D gene (6 bases). CDR1 and CDR2 (germline): LNHDA, SQIVND (reference sequence). V dropped 0 bases and J dropped 4 bases, with 10 bases sitting between them. The CDR3 loop spans 15 amino acids. The CDR3 loop is CASSIDGGGYNEQFF. CDR3 sequence (DNA): TGTGCCAGTAGTATAGACGGGGGAGGATACAATGAGCAGTTCTTC.

V and J are TRBV7-2 and TRBJ1-1; 8 positions agree with TRBD1. This CDR3 comprises 18 residues. V trimming: 0 bases; J trimming: 2 bases; junction bases outside the gene matches: 11. Germline-derived CDR1 and CDR2 are SGHTA and FQGNSA. The CDR3 region is CASSLAQTGAWGNTEAFF. Written as DNA, the CDR3 is TGTGCCAGCAGCTTAGCGCAGACAGGGGCGTGGGGAAACACTGAAGCTTTCTTT.

This chain links TRBV7-9 with TRBJ2-7, with a possible D match to TRBD1 (6 bases). The V gene's germline CDR1 is SEHNR and CDR2 FQNEAQ (reference sequence). Trimming shortened V by 1 base and J by 0 bases, and 19 bases separated the two germline ends. The CDR3 totals 18 residues. CDR3 sequence: CASSLGTRDRILSYEQYF. CDR3 coding DNA: TGTGCCAGCAGCTTAGGGACCCGCGACAGGATTCTCTCCTACGAGCAGTACTTC.

The chain links TRBV6-1 to TRBJ2-7; 9 nucleotides agree with TRBD2. V gave up 2 bases and J gave up 6 bases; unmatched junction bases: 8. Germline CDR1 MNHNS, CDR2 SASEGT. This CDR3 comprises 15 residues. CDR3 sequence: CASSERIGTSSEQYF. The CDR3 DNA reads as TGTGCCAGCAGTGAAAGAATCGGGACTAGCTCCGAGCAGTACTTC.

Remarks on this clone: A read error may produce the germline difference seen at one junction end. The chain employs TRBV7-7 and TRBJ2-5; 7 bases map to TRBD1. The CDR3 length is 14 residues. Germline V gene sequence: CDR1 SSHAT, CDR2 FNYEAQ (reference sequence). CDR3 nucleotides: TGTGCTAGCAGCCGCGACAGGGATGGAGAGACCCAGTACTTC. Residues: CASSRDRDGETQYF.

The V gene is TRBV28, the J gene TRBJ1-2; D is perhaps TRBD1 (5 bases). This CDR3 is built from 16 residues. CDR1 and CDR2 from the germline V gene are MDHEN and SYDVKM. Trimming shortened V by 7 bases and J by 0 bases, and 18 bases separated the two germline ends. CDR3 DNA sequence: TGTGCCAGCAACGCCCCCTGGGGCTCGACTAACTATGGCTACACCTTC. Its translation is CASNAPWGSTNYGYTF.

This clone was detected only a few times. The chain couples TRBV7-2 to TRBJ2-3; D not resolved. V gave up 3 bases and J gave up 8 bases, with 9 bases separating them. From germline, CDR1 is SGHTA and CDR2 FQGNSA. The CDR3 sequence is 12 residues long. The CDR3 is CASSLPPGTQYF. CDR3 in DNA: TGTGCCAGCAGCTTGCCACCGGGTACGCAGTATTTT.

This rearrangement joins TRBV11-3 to TRBJ2-7; 11 bases fit TRBD2. CDR1 is SGHNT, CDR2 YENEEA, per germline. The V and J ends lost 1 base and 0 bases, in that order; junction bases with no gene match: 11. CDR3 size: 19 residues. The CDR3 DNA reads TGTGCCAGCAGCTTAGTAAAACTAGCGGGAGAGACTCCCTCCTACGAGCAGTACTTC. It specifies CASSLVKLAGETPSYEQYF. The full variable domain, its missing parts supplied by reference TRBV11-3 and TRBJ2-7, is EAGVVQSPRYKIIEKKQPVAFWCNPISGHNTLYWYLQNLGQGPELLIRYENEEAVDDSQLPKDRFSAERLKGVDSTLKIQPAELGDSAVYLCASSLVKLAGETPSYEQYFGPGTRLTVT.

The chain has TRBV6-5 and TRBJ1-6; TRBD1 is a possible D gene (5 bases). V gave up 6 bases and J gave up 7 bases, with 13 bases separating them. CDR1 is MNHEY, CDR2 SVGAGI, per germline. The CDR3 contains 14 residues. The CDR3 loop reads CASSQRGGNSPLHF. CDR3 bases: TGTGCCAGCAGCCAGCGGGGGGGGAATTCACCCCTCCACTTT.

The V gene is TRBV2, the J gene TRBJ1-2, with TRBD1 matching 8 bases. V lost 5 bases, J lost 6 bases, and 14 bases stayed unmatched. This CDR3 contains 16 residues. The germline V gene has CDR1 SNHLY and CDR2 FYNNEI. The CDR3 coding sequence is TGTGCCAGCAGTCAAGATGCAGGGGGCCTCACCGATGGCTACACCTTC. Translated: CASSQDAGGLTDGYTF.

This chain joins TRBV11-2 and TRBJ2-1; 7 bases agree with TRBD2. Germline assignment: CDR1 SGHAT and CDR2 FQNNGV. The CDR3 extends over 15 amino acids. V gave up 9 bases and J gave up 3 bases; unmatched junction bases: 11. CDR3 protein: CASRHSGRYYNEQFF. The DNA of the CDR3 is TGTGCCAGTCGCCATAGCGGGCGCTACTACAATGAGCAGTTCTTC.

There are a few counts of this clone. The CDR3 reads CASSDRADSNQPQHF. As DNA, the CDR3 is TGTGCCAGCAGCGACAGGGCGGACTCCAATCAGCCCCAGCATTTT. The chain has TRBV6-5 and TRBJ1-5; 7 nucleotides align to TRBD1. The V gene end was trimmed by 6 bases and the J gene end by 3 bases; junction bases not matched to a gene: 8. The CDR3 extends over 15 amino acids. In germline, CDR1 is MNHEY, CDR2 SVGAGI.

V is TRBV24-1 and J is TRBJ2-7; D may be TRBD2 (6 bases). V lost 3 bases and J 3 bases, leaving 8 bases between the germline ends. Germline assignment: CDR1 KGHDR and CDR2 SFDVKD. The CDR3 totals 13 residues. CDR3 sequence: CATSDGDFYEQYF. The CDR3 DNA is TGTGCCACCAGTGATGGGGACTTCTACGAGCAGTACTTC.

V gene TRBV7-8 combines with J gene TRBJ2-1, with 11 bases fitting TRBD2. Trimming at V came to 3 bases and at J to 9 bases, leaving 13 bases not matched to a gene. CDR3 length equals 17 residues. CDR1 SGHVS and CDR2 FQNEAQ come from the germline V gene. Written as DNA, the CDR3 is TGTGCCAGCAGCTTCGATAGCGGGAGGGCCTACTTGGGTGAGCAGTTCTTC. It translates to CASSFDSGRAYLGEQFF.

The chain is built from TRBV5-1 and TRBJ2-7, with TRBD1 matching 7 bases. The CDR3 totals 16 residues. The trim removed 3 bases at V and 0 bases at J, leaving 9 bases unmatched. The germline gives CDR1 SGHRS, CDR2 YFSETQ. The DNA of the CDR3 is TGCGCCAGCAGCTCGATTACAGGGGTTAGCTCCTACGAGCAGTACTTC. Translation: CASSSITGVSSYEQYF. The full variable domain, with the rest looked up from reference TRBV5-1 and TRBJ2-7, is KAGVTQTPRYLIKTRGQQVTLSCSPISGHRSVSWYQQTPGQGLQFLFEYFSETQRNKGNFPGRFSGRQFSNSRSEMNVSTLELGDSALYLCASSSITGVSSYEQYFGPGTRLTVT.

This clone was observed a few times. Written as DNA, the CDR3 is TGCGCCAGCAGCACAGACAGGGCGTCCGAGACCCAGTACTTC. Amino acid sequence: CASSTDRASETQYF. J is TRBJ2-5 and V is TRBV5-1; 7 bases match TRBD1. V lost 4 bases and J lost 5; bases outside the gene matches: 8. The CDR3 covers 14 residues. Germline loops: CDR1 SGHRS, CDR2 YFSETQ.

The chain recombines TRBV14 with TRBJ2-7, with D unresolved. Trimming shortened V by 1 base and J by 0 bases, and 7 bases separated the two germline ends. This CDR3 is 14 amino acids long. CDR1 is SGHDN, CDR2 FVKESK, per germline. The DNA of the CDR3 is TGTGCCAGCAGCCAAGTAACTCGCTCCTACGAGCAGTACTTC. Translated: CASSQVTRSYEQYF.

The chain joins TRBV19 to TRBJ1-1; the D is unclear. Deletions cut 3 bases from V and 9 bases from J, with 20 bases between. The CDR3 has 15 amino acids. CDR1 and CDR2 (germline): LNHDA, SQIVND (reference sequence). CDR3 DNA sequence: TGTGCCAGTAGTATCAAGGCCCGACGGAGTAGCCAAGCTTTCTTT. Its translation is CASSIKARRSSQAFF.

This clone is a singleton in its sample. The gene calls are TRBV28 and TRBJ1-1, with D possibly being TRBD1 (5 bases). This CDR3 region has 14 residues. The germline V gene encodes CDR1 MDHEN and CDR2 SYDVKM. The germline V and J ends were trimmed by 3 bases and 5 bases, with 13 bases remaining between them. CDR3 in DNA: TGTGCCAGCAGTTTCGATGGGGCTCGGACTGAAGCTTTCTTT. It codes for CASSFDGARTEAFF.